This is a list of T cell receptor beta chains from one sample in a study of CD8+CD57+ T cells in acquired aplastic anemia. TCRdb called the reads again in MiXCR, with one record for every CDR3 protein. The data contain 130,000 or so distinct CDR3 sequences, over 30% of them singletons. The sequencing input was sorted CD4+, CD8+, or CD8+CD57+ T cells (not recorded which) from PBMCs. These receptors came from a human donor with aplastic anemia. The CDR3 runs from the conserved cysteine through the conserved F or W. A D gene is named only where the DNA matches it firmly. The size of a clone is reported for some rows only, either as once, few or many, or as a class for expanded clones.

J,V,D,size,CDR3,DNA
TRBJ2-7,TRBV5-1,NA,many,CASSLGAGLVGGEQYF,TGCGCCAGCAGCTTGGGGGCAGGCTTGGTCGGTGGCGAGCAGTACTTC
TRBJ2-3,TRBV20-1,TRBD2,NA,CSAERDSTDTQYF,TGCAGTGCCGAGCGGGATAGCACAGATACGCAGTATTTT
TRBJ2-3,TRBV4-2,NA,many,CASSQEGHRTQYF,TGTGCCAGCAGCCAAGAGGGACATCGGACGCAGTATTTT
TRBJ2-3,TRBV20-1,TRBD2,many,CSARDLERGTDTQYF,TGCAGTGCTAGAGATCTTGAGCGGGGGACAGATACGCAGTATTTT
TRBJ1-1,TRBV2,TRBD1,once,CASSPGQGTTEAFF,TGTGCCAGCAGCCCGGGACAGGGTACCACTGAAGCTTTCTTT
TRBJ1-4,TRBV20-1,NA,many,CSARGVEEKLFF,TGCAGTGCTAGAGGAGTGGAGGAAAAACTGTTTTTT
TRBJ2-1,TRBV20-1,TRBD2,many,CSAKLAGNYNEQFF,TGCAGTGCAAAACTAGCGGGGAACTACAATGAGCAGTTCTTC
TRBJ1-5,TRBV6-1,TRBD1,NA,CASGLTGDPGGNQPQHF,TGTGCCAGCGGACTTACAGGGGACCCTGGGGGAAATCAGCCCCAGCATTTT
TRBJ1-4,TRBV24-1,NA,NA,CASTVPIEKLFF,TGTGCCTCAACCGTCCCAATTGAAAAACTGTTTTTT
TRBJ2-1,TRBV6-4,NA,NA,CATSDYNERFF,TGTGCCACCAGTGACTACAATGAGCGGTTCTTC
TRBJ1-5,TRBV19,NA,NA,CASSMDRENRPQHF,TGTGCCAGTAGTATGGACAGAGAAAATCGGCCCCAGCATTTT
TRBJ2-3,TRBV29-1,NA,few,CSAPTRLARTDTQYF,TGCAGTGCTCCGACGCGGCTAGCTCGCACAGATACGCAGTATTTT
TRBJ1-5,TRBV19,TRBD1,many,CASSPRQGSTISNQPQHF,TGTGCCAGTAGTCCAAGACAGGGGTCAACGATTAGCAATCAGCCCCAGCATTTT
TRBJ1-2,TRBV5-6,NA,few,CASSLTRHSSYGYTF,TGTGCCAGCAGCTTGACCAGGCACTCTTCCTATGGCTACACCTTC
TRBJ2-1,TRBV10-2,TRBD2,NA,CASSDGLAGGNEQFF,TGCGCCAGCAGTGATGGACTAGCGGGGGGCAATGAGCAGTTCTTC
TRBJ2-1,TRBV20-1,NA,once,CSASGVMTNEQFF,TGCAGTGCTAGTGGGGTTATGACCAATGAGCAGTTCTTC
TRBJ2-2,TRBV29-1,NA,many,CSVVETTGELFF,TGCAGCGTTGTGGAGACTACCGGGGAGCTGTTTTTT
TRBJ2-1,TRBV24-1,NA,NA,CATSDFGGPYNEQFF,TGTGCCACCAGTGATTTTGGGGGCCCCTACAATGAGCAGTTCTTC
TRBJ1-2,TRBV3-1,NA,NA,CAGSQADYGYTF,TGTGCCGGCAGCCAAGCAGACTATGGCTACACCTTC
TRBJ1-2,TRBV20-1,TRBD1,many,CSAYQGAIYGYTF,TGCAGTGCTTACCAGGGGGCTATCTATGGCTACACCTTC
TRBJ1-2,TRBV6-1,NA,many,CASQSGGYGYTF,TGTGCCAGCCAGAGTGGGGGCTATGGCTACACCTTC
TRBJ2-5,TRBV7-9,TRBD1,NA,CASSEPGTVKETQYF,TGTGCCAGCAGCGAGCCCGGGACAGTTAAAGAGACCCAGTACTTC
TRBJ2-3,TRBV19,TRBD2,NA,CASTDSARESGATDTQYF,TGTGCCAGTACTGACAGTGCTAGAGAAAGCGGGGCCACAGATACGCAGTATTTT
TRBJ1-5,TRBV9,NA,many,CASSSGLGNQPQHF,TGTGCCAGCAGTTCGGGACTGGGCAATCAGCCCCAGCATTTT
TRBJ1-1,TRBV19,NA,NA,CASSMIGQNTEAFF,TGTGCCAGTAGTATGATCGGACAGAACACTGAAGCTTTCTTT
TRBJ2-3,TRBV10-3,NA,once,CAISTLAADTQYF,TGTGCCATCAGTACCCTGGCAGCAGATACGCAGTATTTT
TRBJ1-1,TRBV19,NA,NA,CASSMAVRSGEAFF,TGTGCCAGTAGTATGGCAGTCCGCTCGGGGGAAGCTTTCTTT
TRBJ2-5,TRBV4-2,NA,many,CASSQEYGQETQYF,TGTGCCAGCAGCCAAGAGTACGGTCAAGAGACCCAGTACTTC
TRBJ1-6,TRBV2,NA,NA,CASTTGDSPLHF,TGTGCCAGCACTACCGGTGATTCACCCCTCCACTTT
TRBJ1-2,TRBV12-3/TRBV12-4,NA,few,CASSLGQYGYTF,TGTGCCAGCAGTTTGGGGCAGTATGGCTACACCTTC
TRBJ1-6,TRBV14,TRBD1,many,CASSRTGGTSPLHF,TGTGCCAGCAGTCGGACAGGGGGCACTTCACCCCTCCACTTT
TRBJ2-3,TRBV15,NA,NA,CATSRDGGAADTQYF,TGTGCCACCAGCAGAGATGGGGGGGCGGCAGATACGCAGTATTTT
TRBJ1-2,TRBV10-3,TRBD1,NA,CAIRGQGNGYTF,TGTGCCATCAGGGGACAGGGGAATGGCTACACCTTC
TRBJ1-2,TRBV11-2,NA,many,CASSHIGGGYTF,TGTGCCAGCAGCCACATTGGGGGCGGCTACACCTTC
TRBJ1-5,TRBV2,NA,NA,CASSGTGLQPQHF,TGTGCCAGCAGTGGCACAGGGTTACAGCCCCAGCATTTT
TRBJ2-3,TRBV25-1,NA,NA,CASSESYGEVGAQYF,TGTGCCAGCAGTGAATCGTACGGGGAAGTAGGGGCGCAGTATTTT
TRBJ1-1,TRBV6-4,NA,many,CASSARGNTEAFF,TGTGCCAGCAGTGCCCGGGGGAACACTGAAGCTTTCTTT
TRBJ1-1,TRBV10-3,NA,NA,CAIRLGGVGTEAFF,TGTGCCATCAGACTAGGGGGGGTAGGGACTGAAGCTTTCTTT
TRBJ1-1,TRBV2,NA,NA,CASSAATPNTEAFF,TGTGCCAGCAGTGCCGCGACACCGAACACTGAAGCTTTCTTT
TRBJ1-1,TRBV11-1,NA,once,CASSLRWWGQGNTEAFF,TGTGCCAGCAGCTTAAGGTGGTGGGGCCAGGGGAACACTGAAGCTTTCTTT
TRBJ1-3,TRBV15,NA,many,CATSRGTGISGNTIYF,TGTGCCACCAGCAGAGGAACAGGGATCTCTGGAAACACCATATATTTT
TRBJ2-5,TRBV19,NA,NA,CASNRQGGKETQYF,TGTGCCAGTAATCGTCAAGGGGGTAAGGAGACCCAGTACTTC
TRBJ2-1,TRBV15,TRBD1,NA,CATSSGTEGDEQFF,TGTGCCACCAGCAGCGGGACAGAGGGGGATGAGCAGTTCTTC
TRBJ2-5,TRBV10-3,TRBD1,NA,CASSGTEETQYF,TGTGCCTCGTCCGGGACAGAAGAGACCCAGTACTTC
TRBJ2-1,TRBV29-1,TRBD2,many,CSVDRLAGYNEQFF,TGCAGCGTTGATCGACTAGCGGGGTACAATGAGCAGTTCTTC
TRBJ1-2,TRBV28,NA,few,CATGGQVYGYTF,TGTGCCACGGGGGGGCAGGTCTATGGCTACACCTTC